This is a list of T cell receptor beta chains from one sample in a study of response to subunit inactivated influenza vaccine. TCRdb reprocessed the RT-PCR reads with MiXCR, giving one entry per CDR3 protein. The data hold about 540,000 distinct CDR3 sequences, with under 30% observed a single time. The sample also formed part of further work on T cells expressing NK-cell markers.

Sequenced here: CD4+ T cells sorted from PBMCs, sampled 12 days after vaccination. Receptors originate from a man over 45 who received an inactivated influenza vaccine. The CDR3 runs from the conserved cysteine through the conserved F or W. The order of the fields is J gene, V gene, clone size, D gene, CDR3 DNA, CDR3 protein. A D gene is named only where the DNA matches it firmly. Part of the rows lack a size; the others show once, few, many or a class for expanded clones.

TRBJ1-1	TRBV12-3/TRBV12-4	.	.	TGTGCCAGCACCCCCCACGGAAACCCTGAAGCTTTCTTT	CASTPHGNPEAFF
TRBJ1-1	TRBV2	.	.	TGTGCCAGCAGGCACAGGGAGGTTAACACTGAAGCTTTCTTT	CASRHREVNTEAFF
TRBJ1-1	TRBV6-2/TRBV6-3	.	.	TGTGCCAGCAGTTATAGGTCATTTACTGAAGCTTTCTTT	CASSYRSFTEAFF
TRBJ2-5	TRBV14	few	.	TGTGCCAGCAGCCAATTTACACGTGGAGAGACCCAGTACTTC	CASSQFTRGETQYF
TRBJ2-5	TRBV20-1	few	TRBD2	TGCAGTGCTTCCGATAGCGGGGCTCAAGAGACCCAGTACTTC	CSASDSGAQETQYF
TRBJ1-6	TRBV2	few	.	TGTGCCAGCAGTGAACAGGGGTATTCACCCCTCCACTTT	CASSEQGYSPLHF
TRBJ2-1	TRBV19	many	.	TGTGCCAGTAGTCCCCGAGGGTACAATGAGCAGTTCTTC	CASSPRGYNEQFF
TRBJ2-1	TRBV9	.	.	TGTGCCAGCAGCGTAGTAGAGTCCTACAATGAGCAGTTCTTC	CASSVVESYNEQFF
TRBJ1-1	TRBV15	few	.	TGTGCCACCAAACCGGGAGGGGTACTAACGAACACTGAAGCTTTCTTT	CATKPGGVLTNTEAFF
TRBJ2-1	TRBV3-1	.	TRBD2	TGTGCCAGCAGCCATTCGACTAGCGGAATTTACAATGAGCAGTTCTTC	CASSHSTSGIYNEQFF
TRBJ2-3	TRBV10-3	few	.	TGTGCCATCAGTGACCCGGGGCTCGCAAGATCAGATACGCAGTATTTT	CAISDPGLARSDTQYF
TRBJ2-1	TRBV18	.	TRBD2	TGTGCCAGCCTACTAGCGGTGTCCTCCAATGAGCAGTTCTTC	CASLLAVSSNEQFF
TRBJ2-5	TRBV5-1	.	.	TGCGCCAGCAGCTTAAGGCTCCGGGAGACCCAGTACTTC	CASSLRLRETQYF
TRBJ2-5	TRBV19	few	.	TGTGCCAGTAGTAAAGGACAGAAAGAGACCCAGTACTTC	CASSKGQKETQYF